This TCR beta chain was identified during a study of vaccination and CD4 T cells after COVID-19. Looking at the study overall: Convalescent donors were composed of six males and four females, of whom two were Hispanic. A vaccine, either BNT162b2 or mRNA-1273, was given to participants in two doses. The cells were exposed to overlapping spike peptides originating from SARS-CoV-2, HCoV-NL63, HCoV-OC43 and HCoV-229E for stimulation.

With the Oncomine TCR Beta short-read assay, DNA from cultured CD4+ T cells was sequenced. MiXCR was run by TCRdb on the PCR reads, yielding one entry per CDR3 protein. Seen here are about 6,500 distinct CDR3 sequences, around 20% observed once, and the top ten hold more than 20%. As for treatment: approximately 10-day PBMC culture with coronavirus spike peptide pools or control peptides (ViraFEST assay). CDR1 DFQATT and CDR2 SNEGSKA come from the germline V gene (reference sequence). This CDR3 region has 12 residues. V lost 2 bases and J 5 bases, leaving 9 bases between the germline ends. This clonotype is medium-sized in the sample. Its cognate antigen is unknown.

The chain links TRBV20-1 to TRBJ1-2; D remains ambiguous. The receptor's source is a human donor who had recovered from COVID-19. Sequencing was performed on CD4+ T cells from blood, cultured in vitro. The CDR3 bases are TGCAGTGCTAGAAGTCCGGGATATGGCTACACCTTC. Translation gives CSARSPGYGYTF.